A single sample gave rise to the 20 T cell receptor beta chains below, sequenced in a study. MiXCR, applied by TCRdb to the RT-PCR reads, yields one record per CDR3 protein. Of hundreds of thousands of distinct CDR3 sequences listed, 12% to 15% are singletons. Material for sequencing was memory CD4+ T cells from blood. The receptors were sampled from a female donor in good health, serving as a healthy control.

V is TRBV5-1 and J is TRBJ1-4; TRBD1 aligns across 7 bases. With V trimmed by 2 bases and J by 8 bases, 9 bases remained unmatched. CDR3 length: 15 amino acids. Germline V CDR1 and CDR2: SGHRS, YFSETQ. The CDR3 DNA is TGCGCCAGCAGCTTCCAGGGGGGTAGGGAAGAAAAACTGTTTTTT. It specifies CASSFQGGREEKLFF. Looking up the rest from reference TRBV5-1 and TRBJ1-4 gives the full variable domain: KAGVTQTPRYLIKTRGQQVTLSCSPISGHRSVSWYQQTPGQGLQFLFEYFSETQRNKGNFPGRFSGRQFSNSRSEMNVSTLELGDSALYLCASSFQGGREEKLFFGSGTQLSVL.

This clonotype was detected ten times or more. V usage is TRBV6-6 and J usage is TRBJ2-1; 7 bases agree with TRBD1. Germline CDR1 MNHNY, CDR2 SVGAGI (reference sequence). V shed 0 bases and J 4 bases; nucleotides not matched to a gene: 3. The CDR3 is 15 amino acids. In nucleotides, the CDR3 is TGTGCCAGCAGTTACTCGGGACAGCAATACAATGAGCAGTTCTTC. Translated: CASSYSGQQYNEQFF.

This clonotype was found a few times. This rearrangement joins TRBV4-3 to TRBJ2-7; either TRBD1 or TRBD2 may supply D (5 bases each). Trimming took off 2 bases at V and 0 bases at J, with 14 bases between the two ends. Germline CDR1 is LGHNA and CDR2 is YSLEER. The CDR3 spans 16 residues. CDR3 nucleotides: TGCGCCAGCAGCCAATCCTCCGGGACGGACTCCTACGAGCAGTACTTC. The encoded protein is CASSQSSGTDSYEQYF.

The chain combines TRBV9 with TRBJ2-3; D remains ambiguous. CDR1 SGDLS and CDR2 YYNGEE come from the germline V gene. Trimming pared 0 bases from V and 0 bases from J, leaving 8 bases between. The CDR3 runs 15 residues. The CDR3 DNA is TGTGCCAGCAGCGTAGGAGCGTCTAGCACAGATACGCAGTATTTT. It specifies CASSVGASSTDTQYF.

The chain links TRBV3-1 to TRBJ2-5; 7 positions agree with TRBD1. The CDR3 has 14 amino acids. V lost 6 bases and J lost 3; bases outside the gene matches: 7. From germline, CDR1 is LGHDT and CDR2 YNNKEL (reference sequence). CDR3 region: CASSRLTGKETQYF. The CDR3 DNA reads TGTGCCAGCAGTCGGTTGACAGGGAAAGAGACCCAGTACTTC.

This clonotype was seen many times. V is TRBV25-1 and J is TRBJ1-1, with unresolved D. V was pared by 7 bases and J by 1 base, with 13 bases between. Germline V gene lookup returns CDR1 MGHDK and CDR2 SYGVNS. The CDR3 is made up of 14 amino acids. The CDR3 DNA is TGTGCCAGCACCACACCGGACGGGAACACTGAAGCTTTCTTT. It translates to CASTTPDGNTEAFF.

V usage is TRBV27 and J usage is TRBJ1-1; no clear D gene. The CDR3 spans 15 residues. Germline CDR1 reads MNHEY; CDR2 reads SMNVEV (reference sequence). Trimming stripped 5 bases from V and 1 base from J, with 14 bases between. CDR3 sequence (DNA): TGTGCCAGCAGTCCTCACACCTCTCGGAACACTGAAGCTTTCTTT. This codes for CASSPHTSRNTEAFF.

The chain carries TRBV12-3 or TRBV12-4 and TRBJ1-3; 9 nucleotides line up with TRBD1. V gave up 1 base and J gave up 10 bases; unmatched junction bases: 2. The CDR3 totals 13 residues. The CDR3 DNA sequence: TGTGCCAGCAGTTTAGGACAGGGGGTGACCATATATTTT. The encoded protein is CASSLGQGVTIYF.

This clonotype was seen repeatedly, ten times or more. This chain uses TRBV5-1 with TRBJ2-1; 10 nucleotides match TRBD2. CDR1 and CDR2 from the germline V gene are SGHRS and YFSETQ. This CDR3 has 15 residues. J gave up 3 bases and V 4 bases, and 4 bases lay outside the gene matches. CDR3 sequence: CASSPGTSVYNEQFF. Here the CDR3 DNA reads TGCGCCAGCAGCCCCGGGACTAGCGTCTACAATGAGCAGTTCTTC.

This clonotype occurred a few times. The J gene is TRBJ1-2, the V gene TRBV6-1; the D is unclear. Germline CDR1 is MNHNS and CDR2 is SASEGT. The CDR3 has 12 residues. The V and J ends lost 7 bases and 3 bases respectively, with 9 bases between them. The chain's CDR3 is CASIMSDYGYTF. The CDR3, as DNA: TGTGCCAGCATAATGTCGGACTATGGCTACACCTTC.

In its sample, this clonotype was seen many times. The chain links TRBV27 to TRBJ2-3; D is undetermined. Germline V gene sequence: CDR1 MNHEY, CDR2 SMNVEV (reference sequence). V lost 2 bases and J 7 bases, leaving 4 bases between the germline ends. The CDR3 extends over 11 amino acids. CDR3 coding DNA: TGTGCCAGCAGTTTAGGTCATACGCAGTATTTT. Translation: CASSLGHTQYF.

This clonotype was found a few times. This sequence joins TRBV11-3 and TRBJ2-5, with D maybe TRBD2 (6 bases). This CDR3 spans 14 amino acids. V was shortened by 2 bases and J by 3 bases, with 10 bases between the two germline ends. Germline V gene lookup returns CDR1 SGHNT and CDR2 YENEEA. In DNA, the CDR3 is TGTGCCAGCAGCTTAACCAGGGAGGAAGAGACCCAGTACTTC. Amino acid sequence: CASSLTREEETQYF.

J is TRBJ1-1 and V is TRBV20-1; TRBD1 is a possible D gene (6 bases). The V gene's germline CDR1 is DFQATT and CDR2 SNEGSKA (reference sequence). The CDR3 is made up of 13 amino acids. Trimming cost V 6 bases and J 1 base, with 12 bases left between them. CDR3 sequence reads: CSALMDRNTEAFF. In DNA, the CDR3 is TGCAGTGCCCTGATGGACAGGAACACTGAAGCTTTCTTT.

This clonotype was recorded a few times. V is TRBV20-1 and J is TRBJ2-1, with TRBD2 as a possible D gene (5 bases). The CDR3 covers 11 residues. The germline V gene encodes CDR1 DFQATT and CDR2 SNEGSKA (reference sequence). V was trimmed by 6 bases and J by 6 bases, leaving 9 bases between them. The CDR3 DNA sequence: TGCAGTGCGCGGGCGCCCAATGAGCAGTTCTTC. Translating it yields CSARAPNEQFF.

This clonotype was seen ten or more times. The chain combines TRBV7-2 with TRBJ2-7, with TRBD1 as a possible D gene (5 bases). Germline lookup yields CDR1 SGHTA and CDR2 FQGNSA. V was clipped by 4 bases and J by 0 bases, with 10 bases between them. CDR3 size: 14 residues. CDR3 protein: CASSSTGSSYEQYF. CDR3 nucleotide sequence: TGTGCCAGCAGCTCAACAGGTAGCTCCTACGAGCAGTACTTC.

This clonotype was detected many times. J is TRBJ2-3 and V is TRBV29-1; 8 nucleotides align to TRBD1. J lost 6 bases, V lost 5 bases, and 10 bases had no gene match. The CDR3 is 14 amino acids. Per germline, CDR1 SQVTM and CDR2 ANQGSEA. This CDR3 is CSVIPGGAPDTQYF. CDR3 coding DNA: TGCAGCGTTATTCCAGGGGGCGCCCCCGATACGCAGTATTTT.

This rearrangement joins TRBV3-1 to TRBJ1-3; TRBD1 is a possible D gene (6 bases). The germline V gene encodes CDR1 LGHDT and CDR2 YNNKEL (reference sequence). Trimming left V 4 bases short and J 4 bases short, with 17 bases between. This CDR3 has 16 amino acids. CDR3 region: CASSLRRGARGNTIYF. DNA for the CDR3: TGTGCCAGCAGCCTTAGACGGGGGGCAAGAGGAAACACCATATATTTT.

The genes are TRBV5-1 and TRBJ1-1; possibly TRBD1 for D (5 bases). The V gene lost 4 bases and the J gene lost 6 bases, with 19 bases spanning the gap. From germline, CDR1 is SGHRS and CDR2 YFSETQ. The CDR3 contains 15 residues. The CDR3 DNA follows: TGCGCCAGCAGCGGGGGACGGTCCCTGTTTTCTGAAGCTTTCTTT. It is translated as CASSGGRSLFSEAFF.

The DNA of the CDR3 is TGCAGTGCTAGGAACGCCGGGACAGGGAGATCGGGAGCTTTCTTT. Protein product: CSARNAGTGRSGAFF. V and J are TRBV20-1 and TRBJ1-1, with TRBD1 identical over 9 bases. Germline-derived CDR1 and CDR2 are DFQATT and SNEGSKA (reference sequence). V lost 3 bases to trimming and J lost 10 bases; unmatched junction nucleotides: 15. This CDR3 is 15 amino acids long.

The J gene is TRBJ2-7, the V gene TRBV28; weak D call: TRBD1 (6 bases). The germline V and J ends were trimmed by 5 bases and 3 bases, with 20 bases remaining between them. CDR3 length: 16 amino acids. Germline V lookup: CDR1 MDHEN, CDR2 SYDVKM. CDR3 loop: CASSPETGGPNYEQYF. The CDR3 DNA is TGTGCCAGCAGTCCGGAGACAGGCGGTCCTAACTACGAGCAGTACTTC.